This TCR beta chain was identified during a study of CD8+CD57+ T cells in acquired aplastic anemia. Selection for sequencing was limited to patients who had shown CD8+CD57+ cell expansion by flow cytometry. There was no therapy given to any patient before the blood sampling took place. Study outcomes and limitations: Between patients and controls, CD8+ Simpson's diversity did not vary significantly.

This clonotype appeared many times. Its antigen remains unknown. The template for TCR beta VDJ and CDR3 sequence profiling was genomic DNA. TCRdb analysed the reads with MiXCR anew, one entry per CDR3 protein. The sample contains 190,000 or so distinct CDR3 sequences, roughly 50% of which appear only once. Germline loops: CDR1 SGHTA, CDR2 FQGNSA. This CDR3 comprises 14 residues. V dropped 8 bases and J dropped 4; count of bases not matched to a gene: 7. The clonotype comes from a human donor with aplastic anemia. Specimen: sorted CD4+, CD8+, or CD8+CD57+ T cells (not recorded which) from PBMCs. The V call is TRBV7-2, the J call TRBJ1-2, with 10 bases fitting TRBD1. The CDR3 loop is CASGTGDRGYGYTF. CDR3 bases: TGTGCCAGCGGAACCGGGGACAGGGGCTATGGCTACACCTTC. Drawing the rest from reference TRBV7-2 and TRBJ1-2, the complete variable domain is GAGVSQSPSNKVTEKGKDVELRCDPISGHTALYWYRQSLGQGLEFLIYFQGNSAPDKSGLPSDRFSAERTGGSVSTLTIQRTQQEDSAVYLCASGTGDRGYGYTFGSGTRLTVV.